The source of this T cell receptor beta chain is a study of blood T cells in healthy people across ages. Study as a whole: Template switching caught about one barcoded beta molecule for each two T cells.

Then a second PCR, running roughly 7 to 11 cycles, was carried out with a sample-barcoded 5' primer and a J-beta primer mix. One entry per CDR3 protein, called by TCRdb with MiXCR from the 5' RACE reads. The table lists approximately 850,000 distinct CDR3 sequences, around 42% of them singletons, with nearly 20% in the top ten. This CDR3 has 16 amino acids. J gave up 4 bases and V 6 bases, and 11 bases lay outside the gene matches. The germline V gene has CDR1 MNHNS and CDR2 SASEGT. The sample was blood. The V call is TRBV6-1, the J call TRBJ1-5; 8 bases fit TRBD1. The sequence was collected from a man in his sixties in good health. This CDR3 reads CASSRQGQVVNQPQHF. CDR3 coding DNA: TGTGCCAGCAGCCGCCAGGGACAGGTGGTAAATCAGCCCCAGCATTTT.